This is a list of T cell receptor beta chains from one sample in a study of T cells expressing NK-cell markers. TCRdb re-called the 5' RACE reads and gives one entry per CDR3 protein, without DNA. This listing includes 440,000 or so distinct CDR3 sequences. Sample: blood T cells: a sorted CD56 or NKG2C T cell subset, CD4+ or CD8+ T cells, or bulk PBMC T cells (not recorded which). These receptors came from a woman aged 18 to 75 in good health. The CDR3 runs from the conserved cysteine through the conserved F or W. Each record gives: J gene, V gene, CDR3 protein.

J gene: TRBJ2-3
V gene: TRBV5-1
CDR3 protein: CASSLDQGSSTDTQYF

J gene: TRBJ2-1
V gene: TRBV6-2/TRBV6-3
CDR3 protein: CASSYSTGGQYNEQFF

J gene: TRBJ2-1
V gene: TRBV5-1
CDR3 protein: CASSDGANNEQFF

J gene: TRBJ2-3
V gene: TRBV4-3
CDR3 protein: CASSHSLAGDTDTQYF

J gene: TRBJ2-7
V gene: TRBV15
CDR3 protein: CATSTGEGRGHNEQYF

J gene: TRBJ1-1
V gene: TRBV12-3/TRBV12-4
CDR3 protein: CASTLQGLLNTEAFF

J gene: TRBJ1-6
V gene: TRBV28
CDR3 protein: CASSFRVGSPLHF

J gene: TRBJ1-2
V gene: TRBV20-1
CDR3 protein: CSAREPLTGDYGYTF

J gene: TRBJ1-2
V gene: TRBV7-9
CDR3 protein: CASSLAAALYYGYTF

J gene: TRBJ1-2
V gene: TRBV5-6
CDR3 protein: CASSWQGAGGYTF

J gene: TRBJ1-1
V gene: TRBV11-2
CDR3 protein: CASNQGQLSAEAFF

J gene: TRBJ1-2
V gene: TRBV12-3/TRBV12-4
CDR3 protein: CASLFGTANYGYTF

J gene: TRBJ1-1
V gene: TRBV5-5
CDR3 protein: CASRPVSNTEAFF

J gene: TRBJ2-1
V gene: TRBV4-3
CDR3 protein: CASSRLPGAWGNEQFF

J gene: TRBJ2-3
V gene: TRBV10-3
CDR3 protein: CAISPMGGSLSTDTQYF

J gene: TRBJ1-1
V gene: TRBV5-1
CDR3 protein: CASSLGQGTVNTEAFF

J gene: TRBJ2-5
V gene: TRBV20-1
CDR3 protein: CSARDASGREAQYF

J gene: TRBJ1-4
V gene: TRBV27
CDR3 protein: CASSPRTGVGGKLFF

J gene: TRBJ2-3
V gene: TRBV7-9
CDR3 protein: CASSHGGINTDTQYF

J gene: TRBJ2-2
V gene: TRBV11-3
CDR3 protein: CASSSSVVTGELFF

J gene: TRBJ2-7
V gene: TRBV12-3/TRBV12-4
CDR3 protein: CASSPGTSGVAYEQYF

J gene: TRBJ2-7
V gene: TRBV28
CDR3 protein: CTSSWGYEQYF

J gene: TRBJ2-7
V gene: TRBV5-1
CDR3 protein: CASSLSATKFRGSNYEQYF

J gene: TRBJ2-7
V gene: TRBV6-1
CDR3 protein: CASSKRQGLGYEQYF

J gene: TRBJ2-1
V gene: TRBV28
CDR3 protein: CASSPIGTSGRYEQFF

J gene: TRBJ1-4
V gene: TRBV6-1
CDR3 protein: CASRPGQRNEKLFF

J gene: TRBJ2-3
V gene: TRBV11-2
CDR3 protein: CASSLDLGLAVTDTQYF

J gene: TRBJ2-2
V gene: TRBV6-5
CDR3 protein: CASSYTGGTGELFF

J gene: TRBJ2-5
V gene: TRBV7-2
CDR3 protein: CASSEQPQRLKGTQYF

J gene: TRBJ2-3
V gene: TRBV29-1
CDR3 protein: CSVVSVTGGRNTQYF

J gene: TRBJ2-3
V gene: TRBV20-1
CDR3 protein: CSASMAGVNTDTQYF

J gene: TRBJ2-7
V gene: TRBV29-1
CDR3 protein: CSVVTSGRSSGPYEQYF

J gene: TRBJ2-5
V gene: TRBV19
CDR3 protein: CASSYLKGNQETQYF

J gene: TRBJ2-5
V gene: TRBV11-2
CDR3 protein: CASSRSGGGETQYF

J gene: TRBJ2-1
V gene: TRBV27
CDR3 protein: CASSQELMDEQFF

J gene: TRBJ2-7
V gene: TRBV27
CDR3 protein: CASSGIGGDFSYEQYF

J gene: TRBJ1-4
V gene: TRBV12-3/TRBV12-4
CDR3 protein: CASSFWGREKLFF

J gene: TRBJ2-3
V gene: TRBV12-3/TRBV12-4
CDR3 protein: CASSLEAGLAGAGTDTQYF

J gene: TRBJ1-1
V gene: TRBV2
CDR3 protein: CASSVGTEAFF

J gene: TRBJ1-2
V gene: TRBV4-3
CDR3 protein: CASSQVDRGYGYTF

J gene: TRBJ1-5
V gene: TRBV30
CDR3 protein: CAWSRLGGSDQPQHF

J gene: TRBJ1-5
V gene: TRBV20-1
CDR3 protein: CSARGDRGPGQPQHF

J gene: TRBJ2-3
V gene: TRBV29-1
CDR3 protein: CSGRTSGTDTQYF

J gene: TRBJ2-2
V gene: TRBV7-3
CDR3 protein: CASSSGTGGSTGELFF